This entry lists 8 T cell receptor beta chains sequenced from one sample in a study of CD8+ T cells in alopecia areata. RNA, once extracted, was reverse transcribed into cDNA for use as the sequencing template. This table comes from immunoSEQ multiplex PCR, and its TCRdb copy is limited to in-frame clones, with some not included. The sample has more than 250,000 clones, none seen only once. Cutaneous lymph node cells were pooled, and they were sorted using CD4, CD8alpha, NKG2D, NKG2ACE and other markers. Sequences were obtained from CD4+ T cells sorted from a lymph node. The receptor source for this set is a C3H/HeJ mouse with alopecia areata. The strain's MHC: H2-k.

Concerning this clone itself: The genes and germline here are from mouse. The read terminates 4 residues ahead of where the CDR3 ends, so the germline J gene completes it. The chain has TRBV1 and TRBJ2-3; 11 nucleotides line up with TRBD2. The CDR3 consists of 17 residues. The junction had 4 bases not matched to a gene; V was cut back by 0 bases and J by 2 bases. In germline, CDR1 is NSQYPW, CDR2 LRSPGD (reference sequence). The sequenced part of the CDR3 DNA is TGCACCTGCAGTGCAGATGGGGGACTGGGGGTTGCAGAA. Amino acids: CTCSADGGLGVAE. The full CDR3 is CTCSADGGLGVAETLYF.

This clone appeared a few times. Mouse germline and gene names are used. Read coverage stops 4 residues before the CDR3 terminus; the germline J gene supplies the remainder. The chain recombines TRBV29 with TRBJ2-1; D might be TRBD1 (5 bases). Germline CDR1 and CDR2: MSHET and SYDVDS. The V end was cut by 4 bases, the J end by 6 bases, with 10 bases between. CDR3 length: 13 amino acids. Partial CDR3 DNA: TGTGCTAGCAGTTCCAGGGCGGGTGCT. This translates into CASSSRAGA. The full CDR3 protein reads CASSSRAGAEQFF.

This clone was counted only a few times. Gene labels here are mouse ones. The read ends 4 residues before the CDR3 terminus; that terminus is restored from the germline J gene. The J gene is TRBJ2-1, the V gene TRBV1; D gene uncertain. The germline V gene has CDR1 NSQYPW and CDR2 LRSPGD (reference sequence). With 4 bases removed from V and 4 bases from J, the gap between germline ends came to 8 bases. The CDR3 extends over 13 amino acids. The sequenced part of the CDR3 DNA is TGCACCTGCAGTGGACAAGAATATGCT. Its protein product is CTCSGQEYA. The whole CDR3 protein is CTCSGQEYAEQFF.

This clone was picked up a small number of times. Gene names are the mouse ones. The DNA ends 4 residues before the CDR3 does, and the rest of the CDR3 is filled in from the germline J gene. The V call is TRBV13-2, the J call TRBJ2-1, with 7 bases lining up with TRBD1. The junction had 4 bases not matched to a gene; V was cut back by 2 bases and J by 5 bases. The CDR3 runs to 14 residues. Germline V gene lookup returns CDR1 NNHNN and CDR2 SYGAGS (reference sequence). The CDR3 loop reads CASGDHGTDAEQFF. CDR3 bases read: TGTGCCAGCGGTGACCACGGGACAGATGCT.

Only a few counts were recorded for this clone. The germline and genes are mouse ones. Read data end 4 residues before the CDR3 end; the end is taken from the germline J gene. The chain joins TRBV5 to TRBJ2-3; the match to TRBD1 covers 9 bases. The V segment lost 6 bases and the J segment 1 base; nucleotides outside the gene matches: 5. Germline CDR1 reads LGHNA; CDR2 reads YNLKQL (reference sequence). The CDR3 is made up of 15 amino acids. Partial CDR3 DNA: TGTGCCAGCAGACAGGGACAGGGTGGTGCAGAA. Residues: CASRQGQGGAE. The CDR3 as a whole reads CASRQGQGGAETLYF.

This clone has only a few counts. The listed genes are named as in mouse. The CDR3 end is not reached by the read, which stops 4 residues before it; the germline J gene fills it in. Other DNA variants within this sample encode the same CDR3. The V and J genes are TRBV1 and TRBJ2-4, with 7 bases fitting TRBD2. Germline CDR1 is NSQYPW and CDR2 is LRSPGD (reference sequence). V was clipped by 3 bases and J by 1 base; unmatched bases: 4. The CDR3 consists of 15 residues. CDR3 in amino acids: CTCSAPTGGQNTLYF. The CDR3 DNA, read in part, is TGCACCTGCAGTGCCCCCACTGGGGGTCAAAAC.

This clone was detected only a few times. Gene names denote mouse genes. The read halts 4 residues ahead of the CDR3 end, with the missing end drawn from the germline J gene. This chain connects TRBV1 to TRBJ2-5; 8 positions agree with TRBD2. V dropped 1 base and J dropped 0; count of bases not matched to a gene: 3. Germline loops: CDR1 NSQYPW, CDR2 LRSPGD (reference sequence). The CDR3 totals 16 residues. The part of the CDR3 DNA that was read is TGCACCTGCAGTGCAGTCTGGGGGGTTAACCAAGAC. This gives the protein CTCSAVWGVNQD. The whole CDR3 protein reads CTCSAVWGVNQDTQYF.

Regarding this clone: Mouse gene names and germline throughout. The missing CDR3 end, 4 residues past where the read stops, is filled in from the germline J gene. This sequence joins TRBV3 and TRBJ2-5; maybe TRBD2 (5 bases). This CDR3 is built from 14 residues. Per germline, CDR1 SNHLY and CDR2 FYNGKV (reference sequence). Partial CDR3 DNA: TGTGCCAGCAGCTTAGCTGGGGAGGGAGAC. Translated, it gives CASSLAGEGD. The full CDR3 sequence reads CASSLAGEGDTQYF.